The 18 T cell receptor beta chains reported below all come from one sample, sequenced in a study of blood T cell repertoires in COVID-19. The method was immunoSEQ multiplex PCR; TCRdb's version includes in-frame clones alone and lacks a portion of them. The sample lists over 200,000 clones; about 90% were seen once. The source material was peripheral blood. The receptors originated from a man under 40 with COVID-19, enrolled during active disease.

This chain joins TRBV7-2 and TRBJ1-5; perhaps TRBD1 as D (6 bases). CDR1 is SGHTA, CDR2 FQGNSA, per germline. The V end was cut by 5 bases, the J end by 6 bases, with 17 bases between. The CDR3 sequence is 15 residues long. In nucleotides, the CDR3 is TGTGCCAGCAGCGAAAGGGGGGGTAACGGTCAGCCCCAGCATTTT. The encoded protein is CASSERGGNGQPQHF.

The chain combines TRBV18 with TRBJ2-7; D perhaps matches TRBD1 (5 bases). Trimming took 5 bases from V and 5 from J, leaving 16 bases between them. Looked up from germline, CDR1 is KGHSH and CDR2 is LQKENI. This CDR3 region has 14 residues. The CDR3 spells CASSLGQPGDEQYF. CDR3 nucleotides: TGTGCCAGCTCATTGGGGCAGCCGGGCGACGAGCAGTACTTC.

The rearrangement links TRBV24-1 to TRBJ1-2, with D maybe TRBD1 (6 bases). V dropped 4 bases and J dropped 6 bases, with 14 bases sitting between them. The CDR3 has 14 amino acids. Germline CDR1 KGHDR, CDR2 SFDVKD. As DNA, the CDR3 is TGTGCCACCAGTGACGGGGCGGACAGAAATGGCTACACCTTC. Its protein is CATSDGADRNGYTF.

J is TRBJ2-1 and V is TRBV6-5; 9 bases align to TRBD2. V dropped 2 bases and J dropped 4; count of bases not matched to a gene: 6. There are 16 residues in the CDR3. Germline CDR1 reads MNHEY; CDR2 reads SVGAGI. CDR3 sequence reads: CASSYGTTSGYNEQFF. CDR3 in DNA: TGTGCCAGCAGTTACGGGACGACTAGCGGATACAATGAGCAGTTCTTC.

The chain joins TRBV27 to TRBJ1-1, with 9 nucleotides matching TRBD1. J was trimmed by 1 base and V by 5 bases; bases with no gene match: 5. The CDR3 extends over 15 amino acids. Germline CDR1 and CDR2: MNHEY and SMNVEV (reference sequence). The CDR3 protein is CASSPQGAPNTEAFF. The CDR3 DNA sequence: TGTGCCAGCAGTCCACAGGGGGCTCCGAACACTGAAGCTTTCTTT.

The J gene is TRBJ1-5, the V gene TRBV10-3, with TRBD1 matching over 8 bases. CDR3 size: 17 residues. Per germline, CDR1 ENHRY and CDR2 SYGVKD. After removal of 5 bases from V and 0 bases from J, the junction contained 9 bases not matched to a gene. The CDR3 spells CAISSGTGPISNQPQHF. Written as DNA, the CDR3 is TGTGCCATCAGTTCCGGGACAGGACCTATTAGCAATCAGCCCCAGCATTTT.

This clone was detected once. The J gene is TRBJ1-1, the V gene TRBV18; 9 nucleotides match TRBD1. Per the germline V gene, CDR1 is KGHSH and CDR2 is LQKENI. The trim removed 7 bases at V and 3 bases at J, leaving 3 bases unmatched. The CDR3 extends over 13 amino acids. As DNA, the CDR3 is TGTGCCAGCTTCCGGGACAGGGACACTGAAGCTTTCTTT. This encodes CASFRDRDTEAFF.

The rearrangement links TRBV19 to TRBJ2-7, with TRBD1 identical over 7 bases. The CDR3 totals 14 residues. Trimming took 4 bases from V and 1 from J; bases not matched to a gene: 4. CDR1 and CDR2 from the germline V gene are LNHDA and SQIVND (reference sequence). The CDR3 nucleotides are TGTGCCAGTAGTAAAGGGGGCGCTTCCTACGAGCAGTACTTC. This encodes CASSKGGASYEQYF. The full variable domain, its missing parts supplied by reference TRBV19 and TRBJ2-7, is DGGITQSPKYLFRKEGQNVTLSCEQNLNHDAMYWYRQDPGQGLRLIYYSQIVNDFQKGDIAEGYSVSREKKESFPLTVTSAQKNPTAFYLCASSKGGASYEQYFGPGTRLTVT.

The chain has TRBV5-6 and TRBJ2-5; 7 positions match TRBD1. The CDR3 is made up of 14 amino acids. Germline CDR1 and CDR2: SGHDT and YYEEEE. Germline trimming cut 3 bases from V and 1 base from J; bases unmatched to any gene: 3. The CDR3 is CASSSQGSQETQYF. The CDR3 DNA sequence: TGTGCCAGCAGCTCACAGGGGTCCCAAGAGACCCAGTACTTC.

The chain links TRBV3-1 (or the pseudogene TRBV3-2) to TRBJ2-7, with a weak D call TRBD2 (5 bases). CDR1 and CDR2 from the germline V gene are LGHDT and YNNKEL (reference sequence). V lost 8 bases and J 3 bases, leaving 11 bases between the germline ends. The CDR3 has 12 amino acids. The CDR3 DNA reads as TGTGCCAGCGAGGGCCTTTACTACGAGCAGTACTTC. Its protein is CASEGLYYEQYF.

The chain recombines TRBV29-1 with TRBJ2-1; 9 nucleotides align to TRBD1. CDR3 length equals 14 residues. V was clipped by 6 bases and J by 3 bases; unmatched bases: 6. Per germline, CDR1 SQVTM and CDR2 ANQGSEA. This CDR3 is CSVVDRGIYNEQFF. The CDR3 nucleotides are TGCAGCGTCGTCGACAGGGGGATCTACAATGAGCAGTTCTTC.

The chain combines TRBV27 with TRBJ2-2, with 9 bases aligning to TRBD1. The length of the CDR3 is 15 residues. Trimming cost V 3 bases and J 5 bases; bases outside gene matches: 4. Germline V gives CDR1 MNHEY, CDR2 SMNVEV (reference sequence). The CDR3 DNA reads TGTGCCAGCAGTTTGACGACAGGGGGTACCGGGGAGCTGTTTTTT. The encoded protein is CASSLTTGGTGELFF.

This chain connects TRBV2 to TRBJ1-1, with a tentative D call TRBD1 (5 bases). The V end lost 0 bases, the J end lost 8 bases, and 16 bases lay between the germline ends. The CDR3 length is 15 residues. CDR1 is SNHLY and CDR2 is FYNNEI in the germline V gene. CDR3 in amino acids: CASSEAQIYRTEAFF. DNA for the CDR3: TGTGCCAGCAGTGAAGCGCAGATATATAGGACAGAAGCTTTCTTT.

V is TRBV10-3 and J is TRBJ2-2; D gene unclear. There are 13 residues in the CDR3. V lost 4 bases and J 4 bases, leaving 7 bases between the germline ends. CDR1 is ENHRY, CDR2 SYGVKD, per germline. CDR3 loop: CAISARLTGELFF. The CDR3 nucleotides read TGTGCCATCAGTGCCAGGCTCACCGGGGAGCTGTTTTTT.

This sequence joins TRBV18 and TRBJ1-1; the D is unclear. Per germline, CDR1 KGHSH and CDR2 LQKENI. Deletions cut 6 bases from V and 4 bases from J, with 18 bases between. This CDR3 has 15 residues. CDR3 sequence: CASSPFGEVTTEAFF. Here the CDR3 DNA reads TGTGCCAGCTCCCCCTTCGGCGAGGTGACCACTGAAGCTTTCTTT.

Only a few counts were recorded for this clone. The rearrangement links TRBV30 to TRBJ2-2; D is undetermined. Germline CDR1 GTSNPN, CDR2 SVGIG (reference sequence). The CDR3 is 16 amino acids. With 0 bases removed from V and 3 bases from J, the gap between germline ends came to 14 bases. CDR3 region: CAWSVLERGDTGELFF. In DNA form, the CDR3 reads TGTGCCTGGAGTGTACTCGAACGCGGTGACACCGGGGAGCTGTTTTTT.

This sequence joins TRBV7-2 and TRBJ1-4, with D perhaps TRBD1 (6 bases). The CDR3 length is 15 residues. Germline CDR1 SGHTA, CDR2 FQGNSA. The V and J ends lost 3 bases and 8 bases respectively, with 16 bases between them. CDR3 coding DNA: TGTGCCAGCAGCTTGGGGGGGCTTCCCGAGGAAAAACTGTTTTTT. Protein: CASSLGGLPEEKLFF. The variable domain in full, with the rest retrieved from reference TRBV7-2 and TRBJ1-4, is GAGVSQSPSNKVTEKGKDVELRCDPISGHTALYWYRQSLGQGLEFLIYFQGNSAPDKSGLPSDRFSAERTGGSVSTLTIQRTQQEDSAVYLCASSLGGLPEEKLFFGSGTQLSVL.

The chain uses TRBV7-2 and TRBJ2-2, with a weak D call TRBD1 (5 bases). V dropped 5 bases and J dropped 0 bases, with 13 bases sitting between them. The CDR3 covers 16 residues. Germline CDR1 reads SGHTA; CDR2 reads FQGNSA. The CDR3 here is CASSPRRGSNTGELFF. In DNA form, the CDR3 reads TGTGCCAGCAGCCCCCGAAGGGGTTCGAACACCGGGGAGCTGTTTTTT.